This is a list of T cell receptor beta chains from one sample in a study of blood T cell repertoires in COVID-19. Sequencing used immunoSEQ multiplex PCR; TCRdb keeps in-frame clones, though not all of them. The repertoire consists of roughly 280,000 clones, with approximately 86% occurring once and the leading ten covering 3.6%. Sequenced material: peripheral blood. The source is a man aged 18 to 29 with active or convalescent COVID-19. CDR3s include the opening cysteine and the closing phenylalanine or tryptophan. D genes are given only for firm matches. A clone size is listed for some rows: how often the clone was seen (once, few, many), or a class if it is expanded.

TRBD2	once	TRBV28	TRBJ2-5	TGTGCCAGCGGAGGGACTAGCGGGGGGGCGGTCCAAGAGACCCAGTACTTC	CASGGTSGGAVQETQYF
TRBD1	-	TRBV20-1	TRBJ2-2	TGCAGTGCTAGTCAACAGGGGGGTCGCACCGGGGAGCTGTTTTTT	CSASQQGGRTGELFF
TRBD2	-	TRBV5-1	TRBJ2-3	TGCGCCAGCAGCTTTGTCGGACTAGCGGGGGGGATCACAGATACGCAGTATTTT	CASSFVGLAGGITDTQYF
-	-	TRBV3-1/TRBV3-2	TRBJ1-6	TGTGCCAGCAGCCATTGGACAGCGAGGGACAATTCACCCCTCCACTTT	CASSHWTARDNSPLHF
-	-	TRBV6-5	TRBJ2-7	TGTGCCAGCAGTTACTCCAGAACCTCCTACGAGCAGTACTTC	CASSYSRTSYEQYF
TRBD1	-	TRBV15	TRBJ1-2	TGTGCCACCAGCAGAGTATACGACAGGGGATACTACACCTTC	CATSRVYDRGYYTF
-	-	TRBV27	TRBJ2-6	TGTGCCAGCAGTTTAAAGCCTGGGGCCAACGTCCTGACTTTC	CASSLKPGANVLTF
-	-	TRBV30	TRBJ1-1	TGTGCCTGGAGTGTCAGAAGTTTAGCCGAAGCTTTCTTT	CAWSVRSLAEAFF
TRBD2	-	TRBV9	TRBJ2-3	TGTGCCAGCAGCCCGCGGGGGACAGATACGCAGTATTTT	CASSPRGTDTQYF
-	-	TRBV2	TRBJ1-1	TGTGCCAGCAGCTCTAACCAGGCTGAAGCTTTCTTT	CASSSNQAEAFF
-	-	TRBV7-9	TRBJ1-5	TGTGCCAGCAGCTTTTCCGCAGGAACTCAGCCCCAGCATTTT	CASSFSAGTQPQHF
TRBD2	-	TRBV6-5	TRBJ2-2	TGTGCCAGCAGTCTAGCGGGAGCGACCGGGGAGCTGTTTTTT	CASSLAGATGELFF
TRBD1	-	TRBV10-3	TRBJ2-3	TGTGCCATAAGGACAGGGGAGTCGTCAGATACGCAGTATTTT	CAIRTGESSDTQYF
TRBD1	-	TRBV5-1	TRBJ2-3	TGCGCCAGCAGCCAAAATCCCGTGACAGGGATGGCAGATACGCAGTATTTT	CASSQNPVTGMADTQYF
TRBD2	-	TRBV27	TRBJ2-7	TGTGCCAGCAGTTTCGGGACTAGCTTCCACGAGCAGTACTTC	CASSFGTSFHEQYF
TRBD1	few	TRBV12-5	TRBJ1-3	TGTGCTAGTGCCTCAACAGGGGCCGGAAACACCATATATTTT	CASASTGAGNTIYF
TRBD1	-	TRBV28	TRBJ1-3	TGTGCCAGCAGTTTATTCCCTGGGACAGGGGAATACACCATATATTTT	CASSLFPGTGEYTIYF
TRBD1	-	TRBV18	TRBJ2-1	TGTGCCAGCTCAGCTGACAGGGGGCTGCACAATGAGCAGTTCTTC	CASSADRGLHNEQFF
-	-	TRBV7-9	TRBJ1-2	TGTGCCAGCAGCCCGGGACTGTTAAACTATGGCTACACCTTC	CASSPGLLNYGYTF
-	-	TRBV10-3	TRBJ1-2	TGTGCCATCAGTGAGGGCCGGGAGCTGGAGGGCTACACCTTC	CAISEGRELEGYTF
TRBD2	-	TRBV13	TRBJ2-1	TGTGCCAGCAGCTTAAGAGAACTAGCGGGACTCAATGAGCAGTTCTTC	CASSLRELAGLNEQFF
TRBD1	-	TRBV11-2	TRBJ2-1	TGTGCCTGCAGGGACAGTTCCTACAATGAGCAGTTCTTC	CACRDSSYNEQFF
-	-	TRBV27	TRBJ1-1	TGTGCCAGCAGTTTAAGTCACAGGAACGAAGCTTTCTTT	CASSLSHRNEAFF
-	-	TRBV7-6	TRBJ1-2	TGTGCCAGCAGCTTACAGGCTGGCTTAAACTATGGCTACACCTTC	CASSLQAGLNYGYTF
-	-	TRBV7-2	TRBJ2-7	TGTGCCAGCAGCTTAGGGGGGCAGGGCTCCTACGAGCAGTACTTC	CASSLGGQGSYEQYF
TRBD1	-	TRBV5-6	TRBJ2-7	TGTGCCAGCAGCTTTACAGGGGACAGCGAGCAGTACTTC	CASSFTGDSEQYF
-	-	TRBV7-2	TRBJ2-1	TGTGCCAGCAGCCTCAGTCCGGGACACCCCCCGGATGAGCAGTTCTTC	CASSLSPGHPPDEQFF
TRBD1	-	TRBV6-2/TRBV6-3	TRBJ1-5	TGTGCCAGCAGTTACCTCCAACCGGGACAGCAGTTTCAGCAGCCCCAGCATTTT	CASSYLQPGQQFQQPQHF
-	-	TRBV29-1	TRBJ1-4	TGCAGCCAACTCAATAATGAAAAACTGTTTTTT	CSQLNNEKLFF
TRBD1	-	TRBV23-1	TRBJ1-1	TGCGCCAGCAGTCATCCGCGGGGACAGGGTCTTTTGGGGAAAAACACTGAAGCTTTCTTT	CASSHPRGQGLLGKNTEAFF
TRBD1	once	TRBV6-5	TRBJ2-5	TGTGCCAGCATGCCGGGGGACAGGGTCCCCGGGACCCAGTACTTC	CASMPGDRVPGTQYF
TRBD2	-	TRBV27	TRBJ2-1	TGTGCCAGCAGTTACGGGGGGGCCCTGAGTGAGCAGTTCTTC	CASSYGGALSEQFF
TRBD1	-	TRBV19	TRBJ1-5	TGTGCCAGTAGTTCGTACTCCGGGACAGGGGATAGCAATCAGCCCCAGCATTTT	CASSSYSGTGDSNQPQHF
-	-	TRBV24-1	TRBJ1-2	TGTGCCACCAGTGAGGGGGGACGGTCGAACTATGGCTACACCTTC	CATSEGGRSNYGYTF
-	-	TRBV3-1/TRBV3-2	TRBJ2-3	TGTGCCAGCACCCGGGGGGATACGCAGTATTTT	CASTRGDTQYF
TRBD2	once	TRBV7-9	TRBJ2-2	TGTGCCAGCAGCACCCGACTAGCGAAGAACACCGGGGAGCTGTTTTTT	CASSTRLAKNTGELFF
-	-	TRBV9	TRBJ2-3	TGTGCCAGCAGCGTAGACGAGGGGGGGCCGGCAGATACGCAGTATTTT	CASSVDEGGPADTQYF
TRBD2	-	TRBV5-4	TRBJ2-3	TGTGCCAGCACCCTAGCGGGGGAGCGCACGCAGTATTTT	CASTLAGERTQYF
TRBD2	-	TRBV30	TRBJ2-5	TGTGCCTGGGATACCGCGGGGGGGCCTAGGGAGACCCAGTACTTC	CAWDTAGGPRETQYF
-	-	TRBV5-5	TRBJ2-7	TGTGCCAGCAGCTCCGTATACGAGCAGTACTTC	CASSSVYEQYF
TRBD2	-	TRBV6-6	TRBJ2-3	TGTGCCACCAACCTGGGAGGGACTAGCACAGATACGCAGTATTTT	CATNLGGTSTDTQYF
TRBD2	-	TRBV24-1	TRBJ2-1	TGTGCCACCAGTGATTATCTTAGCGGGAGGCGGGGTTACAATGAGCAGTTCTTC	CATSDYLSGRRGYNEQFF
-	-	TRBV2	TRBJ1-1	TGTGCCAGCAGTGAAAGACAGGCCACTGAAGCTTTCTTT	CASSERQATEAFF
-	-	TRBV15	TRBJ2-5	TGTGCCACCAGCACCCTCGGGGGGCGGGGGGAGACCCAGTACTTC	CATSTLGGRGETQYF
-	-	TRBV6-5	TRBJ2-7	TGTGCCAGCCACACGGACAGCCCCTACGAGCAGTACTTC	CASHTDSPYEQYF
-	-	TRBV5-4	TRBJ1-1	TGTGCCAGCAGCTCCTTGACAGAATCGAACACTGAAGCTTTCTTT	CASSSLTESNTEAFF